This T cell receptor beta chain derives from a study of early T cells in non-severe SARS-CoV-2 infection. The V end lost 3 bases, the J end lost 3 bases, and 12 bases lay between the germline ends. This CDR3 is built from 14 residues. Germline V CDR1 and CDR2: DFQATT, SNEGSKA (reference sequence). TCRdb reanalysed the 5' RACE reads using MiXCR and keeps one entry per CDR3 protein. The sample yields 90,000 to 120,000 distinct CDR3 sequences, about 12% seen once. The sample was whole blood. The clonotype originates from an adult who was a healthcare worker with PCR-confirmed SARS-CoV-2 infection or an uninfected control (not recorded which). The chain is built from TRBV20-1 and TRBJ2-1, with a weak D call TRBD1 (5 bases). The CDR3 DNA reads as TGCAGTGCTAGTGGCGACAGTGTCTACAATGAGCAGTTCTTC. Translation: CSASGDSVYNEQFF.